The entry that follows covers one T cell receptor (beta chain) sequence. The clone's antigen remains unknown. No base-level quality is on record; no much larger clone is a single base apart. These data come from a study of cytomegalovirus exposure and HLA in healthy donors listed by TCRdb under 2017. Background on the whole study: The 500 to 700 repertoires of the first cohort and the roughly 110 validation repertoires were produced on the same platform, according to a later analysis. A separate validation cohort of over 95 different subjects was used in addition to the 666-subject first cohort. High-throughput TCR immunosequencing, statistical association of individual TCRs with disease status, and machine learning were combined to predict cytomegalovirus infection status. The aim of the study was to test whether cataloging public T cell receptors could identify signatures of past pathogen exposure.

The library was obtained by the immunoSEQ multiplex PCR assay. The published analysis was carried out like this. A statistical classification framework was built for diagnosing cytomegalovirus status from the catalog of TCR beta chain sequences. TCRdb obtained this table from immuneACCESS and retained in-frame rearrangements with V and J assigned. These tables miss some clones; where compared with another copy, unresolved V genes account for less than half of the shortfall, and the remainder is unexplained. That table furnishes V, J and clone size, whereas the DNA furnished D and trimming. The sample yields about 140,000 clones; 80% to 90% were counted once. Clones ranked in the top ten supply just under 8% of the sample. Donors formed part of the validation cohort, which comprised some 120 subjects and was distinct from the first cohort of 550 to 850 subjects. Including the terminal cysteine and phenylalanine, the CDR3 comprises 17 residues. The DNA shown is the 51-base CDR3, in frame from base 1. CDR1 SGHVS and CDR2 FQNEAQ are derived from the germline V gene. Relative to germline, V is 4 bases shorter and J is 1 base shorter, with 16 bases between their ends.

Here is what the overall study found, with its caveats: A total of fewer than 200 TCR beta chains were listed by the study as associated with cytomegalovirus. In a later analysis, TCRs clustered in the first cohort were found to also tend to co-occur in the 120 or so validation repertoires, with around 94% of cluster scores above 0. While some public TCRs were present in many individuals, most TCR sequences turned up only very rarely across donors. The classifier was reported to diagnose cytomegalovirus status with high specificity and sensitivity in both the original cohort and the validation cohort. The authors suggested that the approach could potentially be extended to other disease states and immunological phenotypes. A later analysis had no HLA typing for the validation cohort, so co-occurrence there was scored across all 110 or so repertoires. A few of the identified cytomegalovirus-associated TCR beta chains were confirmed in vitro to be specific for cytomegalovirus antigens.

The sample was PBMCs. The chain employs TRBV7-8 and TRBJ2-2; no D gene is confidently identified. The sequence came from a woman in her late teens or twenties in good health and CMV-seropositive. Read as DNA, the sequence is TGTGCCAGCAGCTGGGTGGGTTGGCCGGGGAACACCGGGGAGCTGTTTTTT. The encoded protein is CASSWVGWPGNTGELFF.